These 30 T cell receptor beta chains share one sample of origin, sequenced in a study of T cells after yellow fever vaccination. Each CDR3 protein is one row after TCRdb ran MiXCR on the 5' RACE reads. The sample consists of 350,000 or so distinct CDR3 sequences, 8.1% of them appearing once. The sequences come from PBMCs, collected roughly 47 days after the first yellow fever vaccination. The receptors come from a man aged 18 to 29 who received the YFV17D yellow fever vaccine.

The chain joins TRBV4-2 to TRBJ2-2; 14 bases are a match to TRBD2. The germline gives CDR1 LGHNA, CDR2 YNFKEQ. Trimming cost V 4 bases and J 8 bases; bases outside gene matches: 15. CDR3 size: 19 residues. CDR3 loop: CASSPGTSGGRSGRGELFF. CDR3 DNA: TGTGCCAGCAGCCCGGGGACTAGCGGGGGCCGCTCGGGACGGGGGGAGCTGTTTTTT.

The chain employs TRBV9 and TRBJ2-3; D is ambiguous. CDR1 is SGDLS and CDR2 is YYNGEE in the germline V gene. V gave up 0 bases and J gave up 5 bases, with 10 bases separating them. The CDR3 sequence is 14 residues long. CDR3 sequence reads: CASSVVDTGDTQYF. The CDR3 DNA reads TGTGCCAGCAGCGTAGTCGACACGGGAGATACGCAGTATTTT.

CDR3 region: CASSPGAGHQPQHF. The CDR3 region has the DNA TGTGCCAGCAGTCCGGGAGCCGGGCATCAGCCCCAGCATTTT. The rearrangement uses TRBV6-1 and TRBJ1-5; D uncertain. CDR1 and CDR2 (germline): MNHNS, SASEGT. The CDR3 consists of 14 residues. Trimming took off 5 bases at V and 5 bases at J, with 13 bases between the two ends.

At least ten counts were recorded for this clonotype. The rearrangement joins TRBV10-3 to TRBJ2-2; perhaps TRBD1 as D (7 bases). This CDR3 spans 11 amino acids. CDR1 and CDR2 (germline): ENHRY, SYGVKD. Trimming took off 10 bases at V and 7 bases at J, with 10 bases between the two ends. CDR3 in DNA: TGTGCCACCAGGGGGGTCGGGGAGCTGTTTTTT. Protein product: CATRGVGELFF.

The chain employs TRBV5-1 and TRBJ2-3; 10 nucleotides agree with TRBD1. The CDR3 length is 14 residues. The trim removed 4 bases at V and 5 bases at J, leaving 4 bases unmatched. The germline V gene encodes CDR1 SGHRS and CDR2 YFSETQ. CDR3 protein: CASSPTGGIDTQYF. The CDR3 nucleotides read TGCGCCAGCAGCCCGACAGGGGGCATAGATACGCAGTATTTT. Combining the CDR3 with reference TRBV5-1 and TRBJ2-3 gives the whole variable domain KAGVTQTPRYLIKTRGQQVTLSCSPISGHRSVSWYQQTPGQGLQFLFEYFSETQRNKGNFPGRFSGRQFSNSRSEMNVSTLELGDSALYLCASSPTGGIDTQYFGPGTRLTVL.

This clonotype occurred a few times. The gene calls are TRBV20-1 and TRBJ2-3, with 10 bases that match TRBD2. This CDR3 region has 15 residues. Germline V lookup: CDR1 DFQATT, CDR2 SNEGSKA (reference sequence). V lost 6 bases, J lost 0 bases, and 6 bases stayed unmatched. CDR3 loop: CSAHIAGGSTDTQYF. The CDR3 DNA follows: TGCAGTGCACACATAGCGGGGGGCAGCACAGATACGCAGTATTTT.

The V gene is TRBV20-1, the J gene TRBJ2-3, with TRBD2 as a possible D gene (5 bases). Germline V gene sequence: CDR1 DFQATT, CDR2 SNEGSKA (reference sequence). V was clipped by 0 bases and J by 2 bases, with 9 bases between them. The CDR3 spans 14 residues. As DNA, the CDR3 is TGCAGTGCTAGAGACCGGACTGCCACAGATACGCAGTATTTT. This translates into CSARDRTATDTQYF.

This sequence joins TRBV25-1 and TRBJ2-4; no clear D. Germline V gene lookup returns CDR1 MGHDK and CDR2 SYGVNS. This CDR3 spans 14 amino acids. V lost 8 bases, J lost 1 base, and 12 bases lay in between. CDR3 region: CASSHPWAKNIQYF. The CDR3 region has the DNA TGTGCCAGCTCCCACCCGTGGGCCAAAAACATTCAGTACTTC.

This clonotype was observed many times. For the CDR3, the DNA is TGCGCCAGCAGCTTGGAACAGAACTATGGCTACACCTTC. Protein sequence: CASSLEQNYGYTF. This sequence joins TRBV5-1 and TRBJ1-2; D remains ambiguous. This CDR3 has 13 amino acids. Trimming took 0 bases from V and 2 from J, leaving 5 bases between them. Germline V gives CDR1 SGHRS, CDR2 YFSETQ.

The chain links TRBV20-1 to TRBJ2-1; D perhaps matches TRBD2 (6 bases). The CDR3 contains 17 residues. Germline V gives CDR1 DFQATT, CDR2 SNEGSKA (reference sequence). V was cut by 3 bases and J by 7 bases, with 25 bases left in between. For the CDR3, the DNA is TGCAGTGCTAGGTCAAGGGTTTGGGCTAGCGTATCAAATGAGCAGTTCTTC. Amino acid sequence: CSARSRVWASVSNEQFF.

In this sample, this clonotype turned up many times. This chain uses TRBV12-3 or TRBV12-4 with TRBJ2-5, with TRBD2 identical over 11 bases. This CDR3 has 14 residues. J was trimmed by 3 bases and V by 5 bases; bases with no gene match: 2. CDR3 coding DNA: TGTGCCAGCAGTGAGGGACTAGCGGAAGAGACCCAGTACTTC. This codes for CASSEGLAEETQYF.

The rearrangement joins TRBV9 to TRBJ2-2; D gene ambiguous. This CDR3 region has 12 residues. CDR1 is SGDLS, CDR2 YYNGEE, per germline. V lost 0 bases and J lost 4, with 1 base in between. The CDR3 sequence is CASSVGTGELFF. CDR3 in DNA: TGTGCCAGCAGCGTAGGCACCGGGGAGCTGTTTTTT.

The chain combines TRBV20-1 with TRBJ1-6, with 9 bases identical to TRBD1. CDR1 and CDR2 from the germline V gene are DFQATT and SNEGSKA (reference sequence). V shed 6 bases, J shed 8 bases, and the junction held 2 bases outside the gene matches. The CDR3 extends over 12 amino acids. The CDR3 spells CSARTGDSPLHF. The CDR3 coding sequence is TGCAGTGCACGGACAGGGGATTCACCCCTCCACTTT.

V and J are TRBV25-1 and TRBJ2-6; maybe TRBD1 (6 bases). V was shortened by 2 bases and J by 1 base, with 18 bases between the two germline ends. This CDR3 has 19 amino acids. CDR1 and CDR2 from the germline V gene are MGHDK and SYGVNS. CDR3 DNA sequence: TGTGCCAGCAGTGAAGGGGTCGGGGCAGGGGTATCTGGGGCCAACGTCCTGACTTTC. It is translated as CASSEGVGAGVSGANVLTF.

This rearrangement joins TRBV7-3 to TRBJ2-7; TRBD1 matches 9 bases. The CDR3 sequence is 19 residues long. The germline V gene has CDR1 SGHTA and CDR2 FQGTGA. V dropped 2 bases and J dropped 6; count of bases not matched to a gene: 20. The CDR3 is CASSLLDRGSGQVFSEQYF. Written as DNA, the CDR3 is TGTGCCAGCAGCTTATTGGACAGGGGTTCCGGTCAGGTCTTCTCCGAGCAGTACTTC.

The rearrangement links TRBV4-3 to TRBJ2-3, with TRBD2 matching 8 bases. Germline-derived CDR1 and CDR2 are LGHNA and YSLEER. J was trimmed by 1 base and V by 0 bases; bases with no gene match: 6. The CDR3 runs to 17 residues. This CDR3 reads CASSQERRAGGTDTQYF. In DNA, the CDR3 is TGCGCCAGCAGCCAAGAGAGGAGAGCGGGGGGCACAGATACGCAGTATTTT.

The chain uses TRBV20-1 and TRBJ1-2, with TRBD1 matching over 10 bases. Germline CDR1 reads DFQATT; CDR2 reads SNEGSKA (reference sequence). This CDR3 has 14 amino acids. Unmatched junction bases numbered 4, after V lost 6 bases and J lost 0 bases. The CDR3 nucleotides read TGCAGTGCGAGACAGGGGGCGACTAACTATGGCTACACCTTC. Translated: CSARQGATNYGYTF.

This clonotype has at least ten counts. The chain joins TRBV6-1 to TRBJ2-1, with D possibly matching TRBD1 (5 bases). This CDR3 has 13 amino acids. The V end lost 6 bases, the J end lost 3 bases, and 9 bases lay between the germline ends. The V gene's germline CDR1 is MNHNS and CDR2 SASEGT. CDR3 DNA sequence: TGTGCCAGCAGCGGACAATACTACAATGAGCAGTTCTTC. This gives the protein CASSGQYYNEQFF.

This clonotype was observed a handful of times. The chain combines TRBV6-2 or TRBV6-3 with TRBJ2-3; 10 bases fit TRBD2. V trimming: 5 bases; J trimming: 2 bases; junction bases outside the gene matches: 10. Germline V CDR1 and CDR2: MNHEY, SVGEGT. The CDR3 spans 17 residues. CDR3 sequence (DNA): TGTGCCAGCAGTAAGCTCGGACTAGCGGATCACACAGATACGCAGTATTTT. Translation gives CASSKLGLADHTDTQYF.

A few counts support this clonotype. V and J are TRBV6-2 or TRBV6-3 and TRBJ2-5; 7 bases align to TRBD2. Germline values: CDR1 MNHEY, CDR2 SVGEGT. V shed 9 bases and J 5 bases; nucleotides not matched to a gene: 6. The length of the CDR3 is 12 residues. The CDR3 DNA follows: TGTGCCAGGGACACCGGGAGGGAGACCCAGTACTTC. Amino acid sequence: CARDTGRETQYF.

The chain links TRBV30 to TRBJ1-1; TRBD1 agrees at 8 bases. This CDR3 has 12 residues. J was trimmed by 4 bases and V by 7 bases; bases with no gene match: 5. Germline CDR1 GTSNPN, CDR2 SVGIG (reference sequence). The DNA of the CDR3 is TGTGCCTTGGACAGGGCTGCCACTGAAGCTTTCTTT. It codes for CALDRAATEAFF.

This clonotype was picked up many times. The J gene is TRBJ2-2, the V gene TRBV7-3; D possibly corresponds to TRBD1 (5 bases). Germline V gene data show CDR1 as SGHTA and CDR2 as FQGTGA. V lost 8 bases and J lost 2, with 9 bases in between. The CDR3 is made up of 13 amino acids. Written as DNA, the CDR3 is TGTGCCAGCGGGCAGGGAAACACCGGGGAGCTGTTTTTT. Residues: CASGQGNTGELFF.

The DNA of the CDR3 is TGCGCCAGCAGCCAAGTTGCGCGGGGAAACATTCAGTACTTC. Translated, it gives CASSQVARGNIQYF. The genes are TRBV4-3 and TRBJ2-4, with D possibly being TRBD2 (6 bases). CDR1 is LGHNA, CDR2 YSLEER, per germline. The CDR3 contains 14 residues. Trimming removed 1 base from V and 6 bases from J, with 10 bases in between.

This clonotype was detected a few times. The chain links TRBV20-1 to TRBJ2-1; possibly TRBD2 for D (5 bases). V was shortened by 0 bases and J by 0 bases, with 9 bases between the two germline ends. CDR3 size: 15 residues. Germline-derived CDR1 and CDR2 are DFQATT and SNEGSKA (reference sequence). CDR3 sequence: CSARDGAGSYNEQFF. Written as DNA, the CDR3 is TGCAGTGCTAGAGATGGCGCGGGCTCCTACAATGAGCAGTTCTTC.

This clonotype came up a few times. The chain is built from TRBV12-3 or TRBV12-4 and TRBJ1-4; 7 bases map to TRBD1. The CDR3 contains 14 residues. The V gene end was trimmed by 3 bases and the J gene end by 4 bases; junction bases not matched to a gene: 2. The CDR3 loop reads CASSFGTVNEKLFF. The DNA of the CDR3 is TGTGCCAGCAGTTTCGGGACAGTTAATGAAAAACTGTTTTTT.

This clonotype appeared a few times. V is TRBV6-1 and J is TRBJ2-1; TRBD1 matches 7 bases. Germline trimming cut 10 bases from V and 5 bases from J; bases unmatched to any gene: 8. Germline values: CDR1 MNHNS, CDR2 SASEGT. CDR3 length: 13 amino acids. The CDR3 DNA is TGTGCCACCCTAGACAGGGTGGACAATGAGCAGTTCTTC. It translates to CATLDRVDNEQFF.

The chain recombines TRBV18 with TRBJ1-6; D is unclear. The CDR3 is 17 residues long. Germline assignment: CDR1 KGHSH and CDR2 LQKENI. V was pared by 3 bases and J by 6 bases, with 18 bases between. CDR3 amino acids: CASSPADGVNGNSPLHF. CDR3 in DNA: TGTGCCAGCTCACCTGCGGACGGTGTGAATGGTAATTCACCCCTCCACTTT.

This clonotype showed up just a few times. The chain is built from TRBV2 and TRBJ2-7, with D perhaps matching TRBD1 (6 bases). This CDR3 has 16 amino acids. V lost 6 bases, J lost 3 bases, and 21 bases lay in between. Per germline, CDR1 SNHLY and CDR2 FYNNEI. The CDR3 reads CASSDFSTGTNYEQYV. The CDR3 coding sequence is TGTGCCAGCAGCGATTTCTCCACCGGGACAAACTACGAGCAGTACGTC.

This clonotype was seen a few times. V usage is TRBV5-1 and J usage is TRBJ2-3, with D uncertain. Trimming cost V 4 bases and J 2 bases, with 8 bases left between them. The CDR3 covers 13 residues. CDR1 SGHRS and CDR2 YFSETQ come from the germline V gene. The CDR3 DNA sequence: TGCGCCAGCAGCCAGGACGTCACAGATACGCAGTATTTT. Translation: CASSQDVTDTQYF.

The table lists this clonotype with a few counts. The chain has TRBV15 and TRBJ1-1, with no clear D. The CDR3 consists of 13 residues. Germline CDR1 and CDR2: LNHNV and YYDKDF (reference sequence). V was pared by 1 base and J by 4 bases, with 7 bases between. The CDR3 here is CATSRAGSTEAFF. Here the CDR3 DNA reads TGTGCCACCAGCAGAGCGGGATCCACTGAAGCTTTCTTT.